This T cell receptor (beta chain) was documented in a study of OX40 agonist ivuxolimab in advanced cancers. Background for the entire study: Ivuxolimab was an agonistic, fully human IgG2 monoclonal antibody directed against OX40 (CD134), a costimulatory receptor. Patients were allowed to have had prior anti-PD-1, anti-PD-L1 or anti-CTLA-4 therapy, and around 41% of the dose-escalation patients had previously received checkpoint inhibitors. Peripheral TCRbeta sequencing aimed to test whether ivuxolimab altered TCR sequence diversity and caused clonal T-cell expansion. In the dose-escalation cohort, 65% to 85% of patients were male, and the mean age was around 60 years with a range of roughly 23 to 79. Of the approximately 54 dose-escalation patients, hepatocellular carcinoma was present in about 20, melanoma in approximately 15, renal cell carcinoma in 9 and head and neck cancer in 9. The paper describes the monotherapy dose-escalation part (N of about 47 patients) of the phase I trial of ivuxolimab. Intravenous ivuxolimab was administered to patients every 2 weeks at six dose levels: 0.01, 0.1, 0.3, 1.5, 3 and 10 mg/kg. Partial responses occurred in three dose-escalation patients: two with cutaneous melanoma and one with hepatocellular carcinoma.

As concerns this clone: What this receptor recognizes is not known. Per-base qualities were not stored, and no clone one base away is much larger.

Overall results and qualifications from the work: Which antigens the clonally expanded peripheral T cells were specific for was not determined. After ivuxolimab, expanded clones were on average more numerous among CD8+ T cells than among CD4+ T cells. Low levels of normalized T-cell clonal expansion were also shown by some nonresponding patients. At doses of 0.1 to 3.0 mg/kg, clonal expansion of both CD4+ and CD8+ T cells in blood was seen between baseline and week 6. Partial responders in the 0.1-3.0 mg/kg groups had among the lowest normalized peripheral clonal expansion, especially among CD8+ T cells.

Patients with autoimmune disease history or receiving systemic immunosuppression were excluded from the trial. Peripheral blood for TCR sequencing was collected from all dose cohorts at baseline, on cycle 4 day 1, and on cycle 7 day 1. Samples were obtained from an open-label, multicenter, first-in-human phase I dose-escalation trial of ivuxolimab. Adults with locally advanced or metastatic melanoma, renal cell, hepatocellular, or head and neck squamous cell carcinoma were enrolled in the trial. CD4+ and CD8+ T cells were sorted separately from peripheral blood before TCR sequencing. For sequencing of the TCRbeta CDR3 region, genomic DNA was extracted from the sorted cells. The immunoSEQ Assay was used for sequencing of TCRbeta CDR3 regions. This is the immuneACCESS table as TCRdb keeps it, with only in-frame sequences that have V and J called. A part of the clones is gone; compared with another copy, unresolved V genes explain less than half, and the rest is unexplained. The sample has approximately 33,000 clones on record, roughly nine tenths of them singletons. Jointly, the top ten make up 38% of the sample.

Per the germline V gene (reference sequence), MNHEY is the CDR1 and SMNVEV is the CDR2. Its CDR3 holds 15 amino acids, cysteine through phenylalanine. Left in the record is the CDR3 DNA by itself, 45 bases read in frame from the first base. V lost 0 bases and J lost 4 bases; the stretch between them is 11 bases long. The rearranged chain carries TRBV27 and TRBJ2-3; the D gene cannot be named for sure. Material: CD4+ or CD8+ T cells sorted from blood, obtained in a trial of the OX40 agonist ivuxolimab. The sequence derives from an adult with an advanced solid tumor such as melanoma, head and neck, liver or kidney cancer. The DNA reads as follows: TGTGCCAGCAGTTTATCGATTCGTGGGCCAGATACGCAGTATTTT. Its translation reads: CASSLSIRGPDTQYF.